This TCR beta chain was retrieved from a study of blood T cell repertoires in COVID-19. Whole-study context: Spain, Italy and the United States supplied samples that represented acute and convalescent COVID-19. In each case, the material was cDNA or gDNA derived from T cells, B-cell-depleted T cells, or PBMCs.

The V and J ends lost 7 bases and 0 bases respectively, with 12 bases between them. This CDR3 has 14 amino acids. Germline V gene sequence: CDR1 MNHEY, CDR2 SVGAGI. Sequencing used immunoSEQ multiplex PCR; TCRdb keeps in-frame clones, though not all of them. The sample contains hundreds of thousands of clones, roughly nine tenths of which appear only once. The source is a woman between 50 and 59 years old in a cohort exposed to, infected with or recovered from COVID-19 (not recorded which). What was sequenced was PBMCs or T cells enriched from blood (not recorded which). V and J are TRBV6-5 and TRBJ2-5, with D uncertain. The CDR3 DNA follows: TGTGCCAGCACGAGGATGGCCAACCAAGAGACCCAGTACTTC. Its translation is CASTRMANQETQYF.